A single sample is the source of the 19 T cell receptor beta chains below, sequenced in a study of CXCR3-negative and CXCR3-positive naive CD8 T cells. TRB cDNA libraries were made by UMI-labeled 5' RACE. TCRdb reprocessed the 5' RACE reads, with one entry per CDR3 protein and no DNA. The ten most abundant clones cover roughly 1.2% of a sample with approximately 6,700 distinct CDR3 sequences. Sequencing input: naive CXCR3- CD8+ T cells from blood. Regarding subset: CD45RO-CCR7+CD27+CD95- naive CD8+ T cells lacking CXCR3 (TNR3-). Receptors were obtained from a human donor in good health. Some clones in this sample may be carry-over from other donors' samples.

The gene calls are TRBV28 and TRBJ2-7; the D call from TCRdb, TRBD1, cannot be confirmed without DNA. The CDR3 has 13 amino acids. The V gene's germline CDR1 is MDHEN and CDR2 SYDVKM. The CDR3 reads CASSFGTAYEQYF.

Frequency places this clonotype as medium-sized (0.01 to 0.1%). The chain combines TRBV29-1 with TRBJ2-7; absent DNA, TCRdb's TRBD1 call cannot be checked. The CDR3 sequence is 12 residues long. Per germline, CDR1 SQVTM and CDR2 ANQGSEA. The CDR3 sequence is CSVAGTRYEQYF.

The CDR3 spells CASSETGNTEAFF. The rearrangement joins TRBV10-1 to TRBJ1-1; TCRdb reports TRBD1, a call that lacks DNA to check it against. Germline CDR1 is WNHNN and CDR2 is SYGVQD (reference sequence). The CDR3 has 13 amino acids.

This rearrangement joins TRBV6-5 to TRBJ2-1; TCRdb picks TRBD2, but there is no DNA to check that call. The CDR3 is 16 amino acids. Germline V gives CDR1 MNHEY, CDR2 SVGAGI. The CDR3 sequence is CASSYLAGGSSNEQFF.

The CDR3: CASRYHSQMNTEAFF. The gene calls are TRBV12-3 or TRBV12-4 and TRBJ1-1. The CDR3 is 15 residues long.

The chain recombines TRBV5-1 with TRBJ2-1; TCRdb outputs TRBD2, but without DNA this stays unchecked. This CDR3 contains 17 residues. The germline gives CDR1 SGHRS, CDR2 YFSETQ. The CDR3: CASSLEGVTSGYNEQFF.

V is TRBV25-1 and J is TRBJ1-1. CDR3 length: 12 amino acids. The germline V gene has CDR1 MGHDK and CDR2 SYGVNS. CDR3 residues: CASSVGATEAFF.

The rearrangement joins TRBV12-5 to TRBJ1-1. Germline loops: CDR1 LGHNT, CDR2 FRNRAP. The CDR3 consists of 12 residues. The CDR3 is CASGTLDTEAFF.

This chain connects TRBV18 to TRBJ2-1; TCRdb picks TRBD2, but there is no DNA to check that call. Germline-derived CDR1 and CDR2 are KGHSH and LQKENI. The CDR3 has 18 amino acids. The CDR3 reads CASSPPGLAGVTYNEQFF.

This chain joins TRBV13 and TRBJ2-7; the TCRdb D gene call, TRBD1, has no DNA to confirm it. The germline V gene has CDR1 PRHDT and CDR2 FYEKMQ (reference sequence). The CDR3 spans 14 residues. The CDR3 spells CPISSRDSYYEQYF. Full variable domain (remainder filled in from reference TRBV13 and TRBJ2-7): AAGVIQSPRHLIKEKRETATLKCYPIPRHDTVYWYQQGPGQDPQFLISFYEKMQSDKGSIPDRFSAQQFSDYHSELNMSSLELGDSALYFCPISSRDSYYEQYFGPGTRLTVT.

The chain is built from TRBV29-1 and TRBJ2-1; without DNA, the TCRdb call of TRBD1 cannot be checked. CDR1 and CDR2 from the germline V gene are SQVTM and ANQGSEA. CDR3 length: 18 residues. The CDR3 region is CSRTGTETSVKSYNEQFF.

Judged by frequency, this clonotype is medium-sized (0.01 to 0.1%). The chain combines TRBV12-3 or TRBV12-4 with TRBJ1-1; TCRdb picks TRBD1, but there is no DNA to check that call. This CDR3 spans 15 amino acids. The CDR3: CASSQLATRDTEAFF.

By frequency, this clonotype registers medium-sized. The gene calls are TRBV19 and TRBJ2-7; without DNA, the TCRdb call of TRBD2 cannot be checked. The CDR3 totals 14 residues. Germline V gene lookup returns CDR1 LNHDA and CDR2 SQIVND (reference sequence). The CDR3: CASSGTSGSYEQYF.

Its frequency marks this clonotype as medium-sized (0.01 to 0.1%). This chain links TRBV2 with TRBJ2-1. This CDR3 has 12 amino acids. Germline CDR1 reads SNHLY; CDR2 reads FYNNEI. The CDR3 sequence: CAILRENNEQFF. Full variable domain (rest looked up from reference TRBV2 and TRBJ2-1): EPEVTQTPSHQVTQMGQEVILRCVPISNHLYFYWYRQILGQKVEFLVSFYNNEISEKSEIFDDQFSVERPDGSNFTLKIRSTKLEDSAMYFCAILRENNEQFFGPGTRLTVL.

This clonotype is classed as medium-sized by frequency. The chain combines TRBV3-1 with TRBJ2-1; TCRdb returns TRBD2, unconfirmable since there is no DNA. In germline, CDR1 is LGHDT, CDR2 YNNKEL (reference sequence). CDR3 length: 15 residues. CDR3: CASSQVTSGENEQFF.

J is TRBJ2-2 and V is TRBV7-6; absent DNA, TCRdb's TRBD1 call cannot be checked. CDR1 is SGHVS, CDR2 FNYEAQ, per germline. The CDR3 is 16 amino acids. The CDR3 sequence: CASSKQGQENTGELFF.

The J gene is TRBJ2-1, the V gene TRBV29-1. The CDR3 totals 14 residues. CDR1 and CDR2 (germline): SQVTM, ANQGSEA. The CDR3 here is CSAEVLSSYNEQFF.

Measured by frequency, this clonotype is medium-sized (0.01 to 0.1%). The chain couples TRBV29-1 to TRBJ2-1; TCRdb outputs TRBD2, but without DNA this stays unchecked. CDR3 length: 12 residues. Germline-derived CDR1 and CDR2 are SQVTM and ANQGSEA. CDR3 residues: CSVAMRVREQFF.

The chain joins TRBV6-2 or TRBV6-3 to TRBJ2-1. Per the germline V gene, CDR1 is MNHEY and CDR2 is SVGEGT. The CDR3 length is 16 residues. The CDR3 is CASSYSHISSYNEQFF.